The 29 T cell receptor beta chains below come from one sample, sequenced in a study of blood T cells in healthy people across ages. Alongside a J-beta primer mix, a sample-barcoded 5' primer served in a second PCR lasting about 7 to 12 cycles. TCRdb redid the calling of the 5' RACE reads with MiXCR, one entry per CDR3 protein. The sample carries 1.4 million to 1.5 million distinct CDR3 sequences, 35% to 45% recorded once. The specimen sequenced was blood. These receptors were collected from a woman under 30 in good health.

The chain is built from TRBV6-1 and TRBJ2-5, with 8 bases identical to TRBD2. The J call may be faulty, since TRBJ2-7 better matches the DNA end. The CDR3 sequence is 13 residues long. The V gene's germline CDR1 is MNHNS and CDR2 SASEGT. The CDR3: CASTREGRYEQYF. The DNA of the CDR3 is TGTGCCAGCACTCGGGAGGGCCGGTACGAGCAGTACTTC.

The chain couples TRBV14 to TRBJ2-3; TRBD2 agrees at 7 bases. The CDR3 is made up of 12 amino acids. Looked up from germline, CDR1 is SGHDN and CDR2 is FVKESK. The V segment lost 4 bases and the J segment 13 bases; nucleotides outside the gene matches: 8. The CDR3, as DNA: TGTGCCAGCAGCCCGGGGGGTCCTCCGGAGTATTTT. Translating gives CASSPGGPPEYF.

The sample holds many counts of this clonotype. The V and J genes are TRBV4-2 and TRBJ1-2; D ambiguous. Germline V gene data show CDR1 as LGHNA and CDR2 as YNFKEQ. The CDR3 length is 13 residues. V gave up 0 bases and J gave up 8 bases, with 10 bases separating them. The CDR3 here is CASSQDQRRGYTF. The CDR3 DNA reads TGTGCCAGCAGCCAAGATCAACGAAGAGGCTACACCTTC.

This clonotype is a singleton in its sample. This chain uses TRBV20-1 with TRBJ2-1; no definite D call. CDR3 length: 14 amino acids. Trimming left V 0 bases short and J 5 bases short, with 11 bases between. The germline gives CDR1 DFQATT, CDR2 SNEGSKA (reference sequence). CDR3 DNA sequence: TGCAGTGCTAGAGATTCGACGGATAACAATGAGCAGTTCTTC. Translation gives CSARDSTDNNEQFF.

The V call is TRBV27, the J call TRBJ1-1; TRBD1 matches at 7 bases. This CDR3 has 17 amino acids. Per the germline V gene, CDR1 is MNHEY and CDR2 is SMNVEV (reference sequence). V lost 0 bases, J lost 0 bases, and 7 bases stayed unmatched. Here the CDR3 DNA reads TGTGCCAGCAGTTTATCAGGGGGCCTGCTGCTGAACACTGAAGCTTTCTTT. It codes for CASSLSGGLLLNTEAFF.

This chain uses TRBV6-1 with TRBJ2-4; D is uncertain. The DNA end lines up better with TRBJ2-7; the J call may be wrong. This CDR3 comprises 12 residues. CDR1 and CDR2 from the germline V gene are MNHNS and SASEGT. For the CDR3, the DNA is TGTGCCAGCAGTGAACGACTGGACGAGCAGTACTTC. It encodes CASSERLDEQYF.

The genes are TRBV18 and TRBJ1-1; no clear D. The CDR3 is 14 residues long. CDR1 and CDR2 from the germline V gene are KGHSH and LQKENI. Trimming took 3 bases from V and 7 from J, leaving 15 bases between them. CDR3 bases: TGTGCCAGCTCACCGTGGGCGGAGACTAATGAAGCTTTCTTT. Amino acids: CASSPWAETNEAFF.

The chain recombines TRBV12-3 or TRBV12-4 with TRBJ1-2, with 7 bases lining up with TRBD1. The J segment lost 7 bases and the V segment lost 5 bases, leaving 7 bases of the junction unmatched. There are 13 residues in the CDR3. The CDR3 nucleotides read TGTGCCAGCAGTGGGCAGGGGGTTCGTGGCTACACCTTC. Residues: CASSGQGVRGYTF.

This clonotype was found a few times. The chain joins TRBV30 to TRBJ2-7, with 7 bases aligning to TRBD2. The CDR3 is made up of 15 amino acids. Looked up from germline, CDR1 is GTSNPN and CDR2 is SVGIG (reference sequence). V was pared by 0 bases and J by 3 bases, with 8 bases of the junction left unmatched. DNA of the CDR3: TGTGCCTGGAGTGTAAACGGCGGGAGTGTCTACGAGCAGTACTTC. Amino acids: CAWSVNGGSVYEQYF.

The chain joins TRBV6-5 to TRBJ2-1; a weak D match, TRBD1 (5 bases). CDR1 and CDR2 (germline): MNHEY, SVGAGI. V shed 0 bases and J shed 5 bases, with 8 bases lying between them. The CDR3 length is 14 residues. The DNA of the CDR3 is TGTGCCAGCAGTTACTCGAGCAGGGACAATGAGCAGTTCTTC. It codes for CASSYSSRDNEQFF.

V gene TRBV4-1 combines with J gene TRBJ2-7; 14 bases are shared with TRBD2. Germline trimming cut 1 base from V and 5 bases from J; bases unmatched to any gene: 7. This CDR3 has 17 amino acids. Germline CDR1 is MGHRA and CDR2 is YSYEKL. The CDR3 region has the DNA TGCGCCAGCAGCCAAGTCCCCCGGACTAGCGGGGGGAACGAGCAGTACTTC. Protein product: CASSQVPRTSGGNEQYF.

The chain joins TRBV7-9 to TRBJ1-5; 8 bases match TRBD1. There are 16 residues in the CDR3. Trimming took 3 bases from V and 1 from J; bases not matched to a gene: 5. Germline V CDR1 and CDR2: SEHNR, FQNEAQ (reference sequence). The CDR3 here is CASSFQGAGSNQPQHF. The CDR3 DNA reads TGTGCCAGCAGCTTTCAGGGGGCGGGGAGCAATCAGCCCCAGCATTTT.

This clonotype is a singleton in its sample. This rearrangement joins TRBV29-1 to TRBJ2-7; TRBD1 agrees at 10 bases. Germline CDR1 reads SQVTM; CDR2 reads ANQGSEA. The CDR3 is 12 residues long. With V trimmed by 6 bases and J by 5 bases, 4 bases remained unmatched. CDR3 coding DNA: TGCAGCGTCCACGGACAGGGGGACGAGCAGTACTTC. Protein product: CSVHGQGDEQYF.

The J gene is TRBJ2-3, the V gene TRBV12-3 or TRBV12-4, with 7 nucleotides matching TRBD1. This CDR3 contains 16 residues. The V and J ends lost 6 bases and 3 bases, in that order; junction bases with no gene match: 12. The CDR3 is CASSPQGHPRTDTQYF. For the CDR3, the DNA is TGTGCCAGCAGCCCACAGGGGCATCCTAGAACAGATACGCAGTATTTT.

The gene calls are TRBV12-3 or TRBV12-4 and TRBJ2-3, with 12 bases lining up with TRBD2. This CDR3 has 22 residues. V shed 2 bases and J 1 base; nucleotides not matched to a gene: 19. The CDR3 protein is CASSLLAGPILAGGPRTDTQYF. The CDR3 DNA is TGTGCCAGCAGTTTATTGGCAGGCCCCATACTAGCGGGAGGCCCCCGCACAGATACGCAGTATTTT.

The J gene is TRBJ2-3, the V gene TRBV15, with TRBD2 as a possible D gene (5 bases). Trimming took off 4 bases at V and 4 bases at J, with 12 bases between the two ends. The CDR3 loop spans 14 amino acids. Germline-derived CDR1 and CDR2 are LNHNV and YYDKDF (reference sequence). CDR3 sequence (DNA): TGTGCCACCAGCATTCTAGCAGGTGCAGATACGCAGTATTTT. Translating it yields CATSILAGADTQYF.

This CDR3 reads CASRPSGGIAEAFF. The CDR3 DNA follows: TGTGCCAGCAGACCATCCGGGGGAATCGCTGAAGCTTTCTTT. The V gene is TRBV7-2, the J gene TRBJ1-1; D is perhaps TRBD1 (5 bases). This CDR3 contains 14 residues. Per the germline V gene, CDR1 is SGHTA and CDR2 is FQGNSA. The V end was cut by 6 bases, the J end by 6 bases, with 17 bases between.

The chain couples TRBV12-3 or TRBV12-4 to TRBJ1-1; D uncertain. The V gene lost 6 bases and the J gene lost 8 bases, with 19 bases spanning the gap. The CDR3 consists of 14 residues. CDR3 nucleotides: TGTGCCAGCAGCCTACCTGGGCCGGAAACCGAAGCTTTCTTT. Translated: CASSLPGPETEAFF.

The rearrangement joins TRBV5-4 to TRBJ2-3; weak D call: TRBD2 (5 bases). V was pared by 4 bases and J by 0 bases, with 12 bases between. CDR1 SGHNT and CDR2 YYREEE come from the germline V gene (reference sequence). The CDR3 is made up of 15 amino acids. CDR3 sequence reads: CASSPGWESTDTQYF. The CDR3 coding sequence is TGTGCCAGCAGCCCGGGCTGGGAGAGCACAGATACGCAGTATTTT. Full variable domain (outside the CDR3, taken from reference TRBV5-4 and TRBJ2-3): ETGVTQSPTHLIKTRGQQVTLRCSSQSGHNTVSWYQQALGQGPQFIFQYYREEENGRGNFPPRFSGLQFPNYSSELNVNALELDDSALYLCASSPGWESTDTQYFGPGTRLTVL.

This chain joins TRBV6-1 and TRBJ1-2, with 7 nucleotides matching TRBD1. In germline, CDR1 is MNHNS, CDR2 SASEGT. The length of the CDR3 is 17 residues. V lost 7 bases to trimming and J lost 8 bases; unmatched junction nucleotides: 22. DNA of the CDR3: TGTGCCAGCACCCTACGACCCGACAGGGACGGCTTTAAAGGCTACACCTTC. As protein: CASTLRPDRDGFKGYTF.

V is TRBV5-1 and J is TRBJ2-1, with 10 nucleotides matching TRBD2. CDR1 and CDR2 from the germline V gene are SGHRS and YFSETQ. Trimming at V came to 4 bases and at J to 8 bases, leaving 15 bases not matched to a gene. This CDR3 has 17 amino acids. The CDR3 here is CASSQGLAGERFYEQFF. CDR3 bases: TGCGCCAGCAGCCAAGGGCTAGCGGGAGAAAGGTTCTATGAGCAGTTCTTC.

This clonotype was counted once. V and J are TRBV2 and TRBJ1-6, with 11 bases matching TRBD1. The V and J ends lost 6 bases and 5 bases, in that order; junction bases with no gene match: 3. Germline CDR1 is SNHLY and CDR2 is FYNNEI. The CDR3 consists of 15 residues. CDR3 nucleotides: TGTGCCAGCAGCGGACAGGGGGCCGATAATTCACCCCTCCACTTT. Translating gives CASSGQGADNSPLHF. The full variable domain, with the rest looked up from reference TRBV2 and TRBJ1-6, is EPEVTQTPSHQVTQMGQEVILRCVPISNHLYFYWYRQILGQKVEFLVSFYNNEISEKSEIFDDQFSVERPDGSNFTLKIRSTKLEDSAMYFCASSGQGADNSPLHFGNGTRLTVT.

The chain combines TRBV12-3 or TRBV12-4 with TRBJ1-1; perhaps TRBD1 as D (5 bases). CDR3 size: 15 residues. Trimming took off 1 base at V and 1 base at J, with 10 bases between the two ends. In DNA form, the CDR3 reads TGTGCCAGCAGTTTAGTGCACAGGAAGAACACTGAAGCTTTCTTT. The encoded protein is CASSLVHRKNTEAFF.

This sequence joins TRBV6-5 and TRBJ2-7; tentative D call: TRBD1 (6 bases). There are 15 residues in the CDR3. CDR1 is MNHEY and CDR2 is SVGAGI in the germline V gene. Trimming shortened V by 5 bases and J by 5 bases, and 19 bases separated the two germline ends. The CDR3 is CASSTQTGLVHEQYF. CDR3 nucleotide sequence: TGTGCCAGCAGTACCCAGACAGGCTTGGTCCACGAGCAGTACTTC.

This clonotype was found a few times. This chain uses TRBV5-1 with TRBJ2-1, with D possibly being TRBD2 (5 bases). V shed 4 bases and J shed 0 bases, with 17 bases lying between them. The CDR3 extends over 17 amino acids. CDR1 is SGHRS and CDR2 is YFSETQ in the germline V gene. The CDR3 reads CASSLWTVTDSYNEQFF. CDR3 in DNA: TGCGCCAGCAGCCTTTGGACTGTTACTGACTCCTACAATGAGCAGTTCTTC.

The gene calls are TRBV5-1 and TRBJ2-1; TRBD2 matches at 7 bases. The J call may be faulty, since TRBJ2-7 better matches the DNA end. CDR3 length: 17 residues. From germline, CDR1 is SGHRS and CDR2 YFSETQ. This CDR3 is CASSSLASGSSYNEQYF. The CDR3 region has the DNA TGCGCCAGCAGCTCCCTAGCTAGCGGAAGCTCCTACAATGAGCAGTACTTC.

As for this clonotype: At one end the junction does not follow the germline gene, possibly because of a read error. V gene TRBV29-1 combines with J gene TRBJ1-4; no definite D call. The length of the CDR3 is 12 residues. The germline V gene has CDR1 SQVTM and CDR2 ANQGSEA. This CDR3 reads CSVVGLNENLFF. CDR3 in DNA: TGCAGCGTTGTCGGGCTTAATGAAAACCTGTTTTTT. The full variable domain, completed using reference TRBV29-1 and TRBJ1-4, is SAVISQKPSRDICQRGTSLTIQCQVDSQVTMMFWYRQQPGQSLTLIATANQGSEATYESGFVIDKFPISRPNLTFSTLTVSNMSPEDSSIYLCSVVGLNENLFFGSGTQLSVL.

This clonotype was picked up a small number of times. The V call is TRBV9, the J call TRBJ2-5; D may match TRBD1 or TRBD2 (6 bases each). The J call may be incorrect, as the DNA end agrees better with TRBJ2-7. Looked up from germline, CDR1 is SGDLS and CDR2 is YYNGEE. The CDR3 totals 15 residues. CDR3 DNA: TGTGCCAGCAGCGTAGGCGGGACACTTAACTACGAGCAGTACTTC. Its translation: CASSVGGTLNYEQYF.

A word on this clonotype: This may be a read error, as it is one base from a much larger clone. The chain recombines TRBV29-1 with TRBJ2-3, with TRBD2 as a possible D gene (5 bases). The CDR3 has 12 residues. CDR1 is SQVTM, CDR2 ANQGSEA, per germline. CDR3 bases: TGCGGCGTTCTAGCCTCGGGGGATACGCAGTATTTT. Translation: CGVLASGDTQYF.